One sample yielded the 7 T cell receptor beta chains listed below, sequenced in a study of cytomegalovirus exposure and HLA in healthy donors. The PCR used 60 Vbeta and 13 Jbeta primers. Profiled with immunoSEQ multiplex PCR; TCRdb holds only in-frame clones, not every one. Of roughly 190,000 clones in the sample, about 13% were seen once. Sequencing used PBMCs. The receptors here all came from a man aged 45-65 years in good health and CMV-seropositive.

In DNA, the CDR3 is TGCAGCGTCCTTTGGGCCAGCTCTGGAAACACCATATATTTT. Translating gives CSVLWASSGNTIYF. V gene TRBV29-1 combines with J gene TRBJ1-3; D is ambiguous. Trimming took 6 bases from V and 0 from J, leaving 12 bases between them. Looked up from germline, CDR1 is SQVTM and CDR2 is ANQGSEA. This CDR3 has 14 amino acids.

This clone showed up just a few times. The V and J genes are TRBV7-2 and TRBJ1-2, with 8 bases aligning to TRBD1. V was pared by 6 bases and J by 9 bases, with 12 bases of the junction left unmatched. Germline assignment: CDR1 SGHTA and CDR2 FQGNSA. This CDR3 contains 14 residues. CDR3 nucleotides: TGTGCCAGCAGGCTTACAGGGGGGCCAGATCGCTACACCTTC. This sequence encodes CASRLTGGPDRYTF.

On this clone itself: In the same sample, other DNA sequences code for this CDR3. The gene calls are TRBV28 and TRBJ1-5; maybe TRBD1 (5 bases). This CDR3 spans 12 amino acids. The V end was cut by 3 bases, the J end by 6 bases, with 6 bases between. CDR1 MDHEN and CDR2 SYDVKM come from the germline V gene. CDR3 in amino acids: CASSLGGQPQHF. In DNA, the CDR3 is TGTGCCAGCAGTTTGGGGGGTCAGCCCCAGCATTTT.

The table lists this clone with a few counts. This sequence joins TRBV14 and TRBJ1-1, with D hard to call. Germline V gene data show CDR1 as SGHDN and CDR2 as FVKESK. The CDR3 is made up of 15 amino acids. V gave up 5 bases and J gave up 5 bases, with 18 bases separating them. The CDR3 reads CASSKVRGRGTEAFF. The CDR3 DNA is TGTGCCAGCAGCAAGGTCAGAGGTCGAGGGACTGAAGCTTTCTTT.

The chain couples TRBV15 to TRBJ1-3; TRBD1 is a possible D gene (5 bases). V lost 3 bases and J lost 0, with 15 bases in between. Germline CDR1 LNHNV, CDR2 YYDKDF (reference sequence). CDR3 length: 17 amino acids. The CDR3 reads CATSRVHGGSSGNTIYF. Here the CDR3 DNA reads TGTGCCACCAGCAGGGTTCACGGGGGTAGCTCTGGAAACACCATATATTTT.

The J gene is TRBJ1-5, the V gene TRBV19; 7 bases are a match to TRBD1. CDR1 LNHDA and CDR2 SQIVND come from the germline V gene (reference sequence). This CDR3 spans 15 amino acids. J was trimmed by 3 bases and V by 5 bases; bases with no gene match: 7. Here the CDR3 DNA reads TGTGCCAGTAGTCCCCTAGACAGGGACAATCAGCCCCAGCATTTT. Its translation is CASSPLDRDNQPQHF.

The chain recombines TRBV11-2 with TRBJ1-6; 8 bases match TRBD1. The CDR3 length is 17 residues. The germline CDR1 and CDR2 sequences are SGHAT and FQNNGV. V shed 4 bases, J shed 7 bases, and the junction held 12 bases outside the gene matches. CDR3 coding DNA: TGTGCCAGCAGCTCTCTGGACAGGGTCGGACCGAATTCACCCCTCCACTTT. The encoded protein is CASSSLDRVGPNSPLHF.